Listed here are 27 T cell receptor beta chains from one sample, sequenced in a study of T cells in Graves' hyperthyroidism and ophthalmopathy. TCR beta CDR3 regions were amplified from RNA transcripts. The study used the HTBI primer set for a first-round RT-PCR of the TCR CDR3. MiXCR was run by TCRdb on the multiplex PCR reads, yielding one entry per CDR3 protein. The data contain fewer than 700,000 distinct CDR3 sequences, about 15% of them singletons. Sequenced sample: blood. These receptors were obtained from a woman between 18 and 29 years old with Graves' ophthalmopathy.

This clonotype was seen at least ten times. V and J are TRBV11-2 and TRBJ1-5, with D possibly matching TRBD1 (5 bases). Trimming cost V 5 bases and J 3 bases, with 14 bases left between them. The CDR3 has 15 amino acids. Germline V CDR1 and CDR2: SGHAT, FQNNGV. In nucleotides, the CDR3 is TGTGCCAGCAGCGCCGGGCGGGGACCCAATCAGCCCCAGCATTTT. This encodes CASSAGRGPNQPQHF.

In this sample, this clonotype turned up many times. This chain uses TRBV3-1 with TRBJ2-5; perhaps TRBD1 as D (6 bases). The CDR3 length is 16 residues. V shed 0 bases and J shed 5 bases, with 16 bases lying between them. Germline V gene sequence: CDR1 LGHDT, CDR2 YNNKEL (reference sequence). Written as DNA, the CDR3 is TGTGCCAGCAGCCAAGATAACGTCGACAGGAGGGAGACCCAGTACTTC. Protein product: CASSQDNVDRRETQYF.

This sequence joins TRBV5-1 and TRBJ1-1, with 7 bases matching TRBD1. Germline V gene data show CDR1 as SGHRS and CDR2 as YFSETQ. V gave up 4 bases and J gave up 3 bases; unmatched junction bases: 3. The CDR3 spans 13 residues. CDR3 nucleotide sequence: TGCGCCAGCAGCATTGGGACAGACACTGAAGCTTTCTTT. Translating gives CASSIGTDTEAFF.

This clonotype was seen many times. Here the CDR3 reads CASRILAGGTDTQYF. In DNA form, the CDR3 reads TGTGCCAGCAGAATACTAGCGGGGGGCACAGATACGCAGTATTTT. The chain joins TRBV6-1 to TRBJ2-3, with 11 bases lining up with TRBD2. V trimming: 6 bases; J trimming: 1 base; junction bases outside the gene matches: 3. Germline assignment: CDR1 MNHNS and CDR2 SASEGT. The CDR3 extends over 15 amino acids.

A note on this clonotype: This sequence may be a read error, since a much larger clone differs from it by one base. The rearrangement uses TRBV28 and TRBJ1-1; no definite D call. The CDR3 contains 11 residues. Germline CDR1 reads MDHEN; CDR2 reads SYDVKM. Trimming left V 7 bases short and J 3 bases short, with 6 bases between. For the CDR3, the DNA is TGTGCCAGCACCCTTGACACTGAAGCTTTCTTT. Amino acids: CASTLDTEAFF. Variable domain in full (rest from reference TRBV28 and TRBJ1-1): DVKVTQSSRYLVKRTGEKVFLECVQDMDHENMFWYRQDPGLGLRLIYFSYDVKMKEKGDIPEGYSVSREKKERFSLILESASTNQTSMYLCASTLDTEAFFGQGTRLTVV.

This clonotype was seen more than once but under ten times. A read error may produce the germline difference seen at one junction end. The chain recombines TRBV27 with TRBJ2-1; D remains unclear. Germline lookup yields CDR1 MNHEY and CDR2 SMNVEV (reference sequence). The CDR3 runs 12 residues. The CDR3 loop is CASSLPSNEQLF. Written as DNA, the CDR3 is TGTGCCAGCAGTTTACCGAGTAATGAGCAGCTCTTC.

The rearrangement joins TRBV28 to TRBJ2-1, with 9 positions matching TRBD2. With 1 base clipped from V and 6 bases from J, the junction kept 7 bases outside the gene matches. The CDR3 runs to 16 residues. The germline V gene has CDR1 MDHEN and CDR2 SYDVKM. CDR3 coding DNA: TGTGCCAGCAGTTTATTGGCGGGAGGGGCGCGCAATGAGCAGTTCTTC. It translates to CASSLLAGGARNEQFF.

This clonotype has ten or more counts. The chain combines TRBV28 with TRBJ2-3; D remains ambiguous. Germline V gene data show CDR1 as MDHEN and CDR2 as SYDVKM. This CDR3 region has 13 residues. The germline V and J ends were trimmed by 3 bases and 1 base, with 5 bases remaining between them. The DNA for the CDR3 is TGTGCCAGCAGTTTCGAGGGCACAGATACGCAGTATTTT. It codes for CASSFEGTDTQYF.

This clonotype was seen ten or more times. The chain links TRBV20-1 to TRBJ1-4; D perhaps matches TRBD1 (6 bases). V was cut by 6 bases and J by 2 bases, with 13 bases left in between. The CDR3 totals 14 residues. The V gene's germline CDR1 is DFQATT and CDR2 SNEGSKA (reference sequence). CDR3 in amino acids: CSAGATDTNEKLFF. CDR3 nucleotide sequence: TGCAGTGCGGGGGCAACGGATACTAATGAAAAACTGTTTTTT.

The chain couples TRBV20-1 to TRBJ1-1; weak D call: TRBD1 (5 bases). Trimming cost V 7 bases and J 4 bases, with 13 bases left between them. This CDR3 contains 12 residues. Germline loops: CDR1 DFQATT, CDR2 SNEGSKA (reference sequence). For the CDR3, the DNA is TGCAGTGTGCGGGGGAGAAGCACTGAAGCTTTCTTT. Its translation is CSVRGRSTEAFF.

The CDR3 DNA sequence: TGTGCCGCGAGGGCTAGCGGGCGCACAGATACGCAGTATTTT. This encodes CAARASGRTDTQYF. V gene TRBV5-6 combines with J gene TRBJ2-3, with 8 bases aligning to TRBD2. This CDR3 region has 14 residues. Germline V lookup: CDR1 SGHDT, CDR2 YYEEEE. V lost 10 bases, J lost 1 base, and 8 bases stayed unmatched.

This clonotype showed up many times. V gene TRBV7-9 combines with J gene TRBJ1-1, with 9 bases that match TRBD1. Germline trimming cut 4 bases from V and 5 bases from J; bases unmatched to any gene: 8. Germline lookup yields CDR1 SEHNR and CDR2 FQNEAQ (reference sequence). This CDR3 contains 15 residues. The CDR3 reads CASSSPGTGRTEAFF. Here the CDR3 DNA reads TGTGCCAGCAGCTCCCCCGGGACAGGGAGAACTGAAGCTTTCTTT. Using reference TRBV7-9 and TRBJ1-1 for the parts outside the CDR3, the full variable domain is DTGVSQNPRHKITKRGQNVTFRCDPISEHNRLYWYRQTLGQGPEFLTYFQNEAQLEKSRLLSDRFSAERPKGSFSTLEIQRTEQGDSAMYLCASSSPGTGRTEAFFGQGTRLTVV.

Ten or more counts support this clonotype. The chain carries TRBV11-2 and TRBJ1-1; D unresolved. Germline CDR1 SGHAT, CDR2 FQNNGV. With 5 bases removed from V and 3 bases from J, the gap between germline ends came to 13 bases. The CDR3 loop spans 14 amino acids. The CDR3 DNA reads TGTGCCAGCAGCCCCCCGGGGTACGACACTGAAGCTTTCTTT. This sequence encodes CASSPPGYDTEAFF.

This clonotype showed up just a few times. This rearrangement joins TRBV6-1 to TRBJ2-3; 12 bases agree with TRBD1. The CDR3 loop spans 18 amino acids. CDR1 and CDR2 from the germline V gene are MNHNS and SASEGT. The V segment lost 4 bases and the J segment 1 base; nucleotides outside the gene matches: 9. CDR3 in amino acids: CASSVRDRGREGTDTQYF. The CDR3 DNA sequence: TGTGCCAGCAGTGTCCGGGACAGGGGGCGCGAGGGCACAGATACGCAGTATTTT.

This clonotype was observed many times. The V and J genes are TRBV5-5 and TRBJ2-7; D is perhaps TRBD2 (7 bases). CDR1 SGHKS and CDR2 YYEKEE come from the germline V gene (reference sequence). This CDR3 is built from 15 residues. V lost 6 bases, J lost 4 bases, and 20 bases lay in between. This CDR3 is CASTPPLGGTYEQYF. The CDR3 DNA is TGTGCCAGCACCCCGCCCCTGGGGGGGACATACGAGCAGTACTTC.

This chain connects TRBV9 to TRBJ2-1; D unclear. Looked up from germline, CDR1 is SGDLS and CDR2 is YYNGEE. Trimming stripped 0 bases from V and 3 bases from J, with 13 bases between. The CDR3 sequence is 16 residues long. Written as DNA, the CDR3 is TGTGCCAGCAGCGTAGGGGCCAGCGCAATCTACAATGAGCAGTTCTTC. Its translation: CASSVGASAIYNEQFF.

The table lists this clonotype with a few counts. The CDR3 is CAISESSRGKDTIYF. CDR3 coding DNA: TGTGCCATCAGTGAGTCGAGCAGGGGAAAGGACACCATATATTTT. The rearrangement joins TRBV10-3 to TRBJ1-3; D is perhaps TRBD1 (6 bases). Germline-derived CDR1 and CDR2 are ENHRY and SYGVKD. The length of the CDR3 is 15 residues. V lost 0 bases to trimming and J lost 8 bases, with 14 bases between them.

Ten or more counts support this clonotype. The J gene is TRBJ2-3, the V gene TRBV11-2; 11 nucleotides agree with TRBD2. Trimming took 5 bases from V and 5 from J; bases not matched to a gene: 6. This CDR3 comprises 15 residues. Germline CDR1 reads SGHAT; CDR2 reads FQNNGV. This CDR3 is CASSPLAGGRDTQYF. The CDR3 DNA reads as TGTGCCAGCAGCCCGTTAGCGGGAGGGCGAGATACGCAGTATTTT. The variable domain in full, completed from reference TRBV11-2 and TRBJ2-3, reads EAGVAQSPRYKIIEKRQSVAFWCNPISGHATLYWYQQILGQGPKLLIQFQNNGVVDDSQLPKDRFSAERLKGVDSTLKIQPAKLEDSAVYLCASSPLAGGRDTQYFGPGTRLTVL.

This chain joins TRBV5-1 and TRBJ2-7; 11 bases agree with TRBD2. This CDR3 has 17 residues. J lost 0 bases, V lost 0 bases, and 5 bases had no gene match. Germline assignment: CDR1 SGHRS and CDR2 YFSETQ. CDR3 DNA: TGCGCCAGCAGCTTGGTGCCTAGCGGGGGGACCTCCTACGAGCAGTACTTC. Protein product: CASSLVPSGGTSYEQYF.

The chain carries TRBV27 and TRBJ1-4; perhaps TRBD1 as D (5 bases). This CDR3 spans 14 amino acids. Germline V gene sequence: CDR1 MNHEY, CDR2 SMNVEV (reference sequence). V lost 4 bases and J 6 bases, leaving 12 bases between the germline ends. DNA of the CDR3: TGTGCCAGCAGTTATAGACAGACAGATGAAAAACTGTTTTTT. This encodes CASSYRQTDEKLFF. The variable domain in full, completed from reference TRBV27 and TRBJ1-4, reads EAQVTQNPRYLITVTGKKLTVTCSQNMNHEYMSWYRQDPGLGLRQIYYSMNVEVTDKGDVPEGYKVSRKEKRNFPLILESPSPNQTSLYFCASSYRQTDEKLFFGSGTQLSVL.

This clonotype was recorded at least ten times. CDR3 bases: TGTGCCAGCAGCTTGACTAGAGTTGTAGATACGCAGTATTTT. Protein sequence: CASSLTRVVDTQYF. This rearrangement joins TRBV7-2 to TRBJ2-3, with D possibly being TRBD2 (6 bases). CDR3 length: 14 amino acids. CDR1 SGHTA and CDR2 FQGNSA come from the germline V gene. Trimming took off 3 bases at V and 5 bases at J, with 12 bases between the two ends.

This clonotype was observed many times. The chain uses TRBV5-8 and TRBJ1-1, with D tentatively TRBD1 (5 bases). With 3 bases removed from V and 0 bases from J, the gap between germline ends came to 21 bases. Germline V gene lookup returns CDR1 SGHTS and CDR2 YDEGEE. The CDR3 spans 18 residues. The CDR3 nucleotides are TGTGCCAGCAGCTCAACTCGGCCAGGGATTCGGGTGAACACTGAAGCTTTCTTT. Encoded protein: CASSSTRPGIRVNTEAFF.

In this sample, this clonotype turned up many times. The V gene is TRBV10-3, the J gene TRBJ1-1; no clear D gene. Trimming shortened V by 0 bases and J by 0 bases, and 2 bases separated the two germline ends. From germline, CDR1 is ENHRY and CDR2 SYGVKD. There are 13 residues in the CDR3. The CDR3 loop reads CAISESVNTEAFF. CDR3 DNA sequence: TGTGCCATCAGTGAGTCGGTGAACACTGAAGCTTTCTTT.

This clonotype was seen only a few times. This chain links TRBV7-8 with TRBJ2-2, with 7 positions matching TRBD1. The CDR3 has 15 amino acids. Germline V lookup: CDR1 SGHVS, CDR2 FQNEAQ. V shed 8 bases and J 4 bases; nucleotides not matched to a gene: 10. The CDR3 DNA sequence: TGTGCCAGCGCAAAGGCGACAGGGCTCACCGGGGAGCTGTTTTTT. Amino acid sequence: CASAKATGLTGELFF.

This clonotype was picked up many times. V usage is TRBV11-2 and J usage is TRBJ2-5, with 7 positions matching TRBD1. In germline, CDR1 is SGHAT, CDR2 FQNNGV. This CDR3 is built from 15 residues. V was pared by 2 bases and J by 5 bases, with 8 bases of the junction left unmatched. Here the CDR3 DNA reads TGTGCCAGCAGCTTATGGGACAGATTGGGGGAGACCCAGTACTTC. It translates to CASSLWDRLGETQYF.

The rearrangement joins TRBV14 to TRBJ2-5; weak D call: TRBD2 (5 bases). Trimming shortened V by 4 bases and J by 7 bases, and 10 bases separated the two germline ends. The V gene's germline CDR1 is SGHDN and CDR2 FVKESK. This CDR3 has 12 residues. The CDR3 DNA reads TGTGCCAGCAGCCCCCCGGCGGGGACCCAGTACTTC. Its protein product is CASSPPAGTQYF.

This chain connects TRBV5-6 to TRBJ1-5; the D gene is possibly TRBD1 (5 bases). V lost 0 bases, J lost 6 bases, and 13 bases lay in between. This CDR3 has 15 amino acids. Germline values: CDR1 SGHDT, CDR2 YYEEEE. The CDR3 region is CASSLGSAGSQPQHF. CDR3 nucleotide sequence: TGTGCCAGCAGCTTGGGCTCCGCAGGGTCTCAGCCCCAGCATTTT. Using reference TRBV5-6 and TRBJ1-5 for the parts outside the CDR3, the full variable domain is DAGVTQSPTHLIKTRGQQVTLRCSPKSGHDTVSWYQQALGQGPQFIFQYYEEEERQRGNFPDRFSGHQFPNYSSELNVNALLLGDSALYLCASSLGSAGSQPQHFGDGTRLSIL.